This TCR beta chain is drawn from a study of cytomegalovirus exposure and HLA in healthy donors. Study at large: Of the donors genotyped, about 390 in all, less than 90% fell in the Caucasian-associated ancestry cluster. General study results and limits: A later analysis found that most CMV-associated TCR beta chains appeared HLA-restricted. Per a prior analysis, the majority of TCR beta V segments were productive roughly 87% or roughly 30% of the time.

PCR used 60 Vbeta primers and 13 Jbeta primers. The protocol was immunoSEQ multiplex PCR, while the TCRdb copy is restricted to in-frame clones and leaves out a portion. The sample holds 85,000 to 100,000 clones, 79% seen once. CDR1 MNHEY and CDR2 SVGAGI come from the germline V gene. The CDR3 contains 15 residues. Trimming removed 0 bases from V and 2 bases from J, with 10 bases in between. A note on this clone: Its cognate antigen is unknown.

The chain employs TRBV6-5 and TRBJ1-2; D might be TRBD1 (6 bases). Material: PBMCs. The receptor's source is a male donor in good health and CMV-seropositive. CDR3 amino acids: CASSYSDSTNYGYTF. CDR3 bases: TGTGCCAGCAGTTACTCGGACAGCACGAACTATGGCTACACCTTC.